These T cell receptor beta chains were read from a single sample in a study of blood T cell repertoires in COVID-19. Profiled with immunoSEQ multiplex PCR; TCRdb holds only in-frame clones, not every one. The sample holds 300,000 to 450,000 clones, about nine tenths seen once. Material for sequencing was PBMCs or T cells enriched from blood (not recorded which). All receptors derive from a woman in her thirties who had been exposed to COVID-19. The CDR3 runs from the conserved cysteine through the conserved F or W. A D gene is named only where the DNA matches it firmly. A clone size is listed for some rows: how often the clone was seen (once, few, many), or a class if it is expanded.

J	V	size	D	CDR3	DNA
TRBJ2-2	TRBV19	once	TRBD2	CASTHGLAPTNTGELFF	TGTGCCAGTACCCACGGACTAGCGCCCACTAACACCGGGGAGCTGTTTTTT
TRBJ2-6	TRBV12-3/TRBV12-4	few	NA	CASRPRGANVLTF	TGTGCCAGCCGCCCGCGTGGGGCCAACGTCCTGACTTTC
TRBJ2-1	TRBV11-2	NA	TRBD2	CASSLLAGGHGGQFF	TGTGCCAGCAGCTTACTAGCGGGAGGGCACGGAGGGCAGTTCTTC
TRBJ1-2	TRBV7-9	NA	TRBD1	CASSFRQGRNGYTF	TGTGCCAGCAGCTTCAGACAGGGTAGGAATGGCTACACCTTC
TRBJ1-6	TRBV27	NA	TRBD1	CASSKWDRDNSPLHF	TGTGCCAGCAGTAAATGGGACAGGGATAATTCACCCCTCCACTTT
TRBJ1-1	TRBV6-6	NA	NA	CASSVGPRTEAFF	TGTGCCAGCAGCGTCGGTCCGCGGACTGAAGCTTTCTTT
TRBJ2-2	TRBV15	NA	TRBD2	CATSRGGVAGVTGELFF	TGTGCCACCAGCAGAGGGGGGGTAGCGGGAGTCACCGGGGAGCTGTTTTTT
TRBJ2-5	TRBV7-7	NA	TRBD2	CASSSGLAGGETQYF	TGTGCTAGCAGCTCCGGACTAGCGGGAGGAGAGACCCAGTACTTC
TRBJ1-5	TRBV3-1/TRBV3-2	NA	NA	CASSQEGGQPQHF	TGTGCCAGCAGCCAAGAAGGAGGACAGCCCCAGCATTTT
TRBJ1-2	TRBV19	NA	NA	CASIDRNYGYTF	TGTGCCAGTATTGACAGGAACTATGGCTACACCTTC
TRBJ1-2	TRBV2	NA	NA	CASMGGSYGYTF	TGTGCCAGCATGGGGGGTTCCTATGGCTACACCTTC
TRBJ1-2	TRBV27	NA	NA	CASSFATRGGYGYTF	TGTGCCAGCAGTTTCGCCACCAGGGGTGGCTATGGCTACACCTTC
TRBJ1-1	TRBV5-1	NA	TRBD1	CASSLGLRDRGSNTEAFF	TGCGCCAGCAGCTTGGGGCTCCGGGACAGGGGGTCGAACACTGAAGCTTTCTTT
TRBJ1-2	TRBV2	few	TRBD1	CANRQGEGYGYTF	TGTGCCAACAGACAGGGAGAGGGCTATGGCTACACCTTC
TRBJ2-7	TRBV7-9	NA	NA	CASSLFSFSYEQYF	TGTGCCAGCAGCTTATTTTCATTCTCCTACGAGCAGTACTTC
TRBJ1-1	TRBV29-1	NA	TRBD1	CSATSLNGQGAVNTEAFF	TGCAGCGCCACCTCCCTCAATGGACAGGGGGCCGTGAACACTGAAGCTTTCTTT
TRBJ2-7	TRBV28	NA	NA	CASLSPAAGSSYEQYF	TGTGCCAGCCTCTCCCCGGCGGCGGGGAGCTCCTACGAGCAGTACTTC
TRBJ1-2	TRBV7-8	NA	TRBD1	CASSLGRTGYGYTF	TGTGCCAGCAGCTTAGGTCGGACAGGTTATGGCTACACCTTC
TRBJ2-2	TRBV5-1	few	NA	CASSRDAGLGELFF	TGCGCCAGCAGTAGGGATGCGGGACTCGGGGAGCTGTTTTTT
TRBJ2-5	TRBV10-3	NA	TRBD1	CAISLGQGKETQYF	TGTGCCATCAGTCTTGGACAGGGAAAAGAGACCCAGTACTTC
TRBJ1-2	TRBV11-3	NA	NA	CASSPGEGVEGGYTF	TGTGCCAGCAGCCCCGGGGAGGGGGTGGAAGGTGGCTACACCTTC
TRBJ1-1	TRBV27	NA	TRBD1	CASSPLQGANTEAFF	TGTGCCAGCAGTCCGCTACAGGGGGCTAACACTGAAGCTTTCTTT
TRBJ2-1	TRBV24-1	NA	TRBD2	CATAPGDYIYNEQFF	TGTGCCACTGCTCCGGGGGACTACATCTACAATGAGCAGTTCTTC
TRBJ2-7	TRBV28	NA	NA	CASSIWTETYEQYF	TGTGCCAGCAGTATATGGACTGAAACCTACGAGCAGTACTTC
TRBJ2-1	TRBV12-3/TRBV12-4	NA	NA	CASSFGGYNEQFF	TGTGCCAGCAGTTTCGGCGGTTACAATGAGCAGTTCTTC
TRBJ1-4	TRBV16	NA	NA	CASSHAGLREKLFF	TGTGCCAGCAGCCATGCGGGCTTACGGGAAAAACTGTTTTTT
TRBJ2-5	TRBV7-9	NA	NA	CASSHTDSQETQYF	TGTGCCAGCAGCCACACAGACAGCCAAGAGACCCAGTACTTC
TRBJ2-3	TRBV11-3	NA	NA	CASSLDWILVLDTDTQYF	TGTGCCAGCAGCTTAGATTGGATCCTAGTTTTGGACACAGATACGCAGTATTTT
TRBJ2-5	TRBV5-1	few	TRBD2	CASSFLAGGMAETQYF	TGCGCCAGCAGCTTCCTAGCGGGAGGGATGGCGGAGACCCAGTACTTC